This is a list of T cell receptor beta chains from one sample in a study of identifying expanded T cells in peripheral blood. Only in-frame clones appear in the TCRdb table, and some are missing; sequencing was by immunoSEQ multiplex PCR. The table lists tens of thousands of clones, approximately 90% of them singletons. What was sequenced was blood. All receptors come from a person between 18 and 75 years old in good health. Each CDR3 is given with its conserved first and last residue. Each record gives: J gene, D gene, clone size, V gene, CDR3 DNA, CDR3 protein. The D gene is left open where the match is weak. Only some rows state a clone size, as once, few, many or a class for expanded clones.

J: TRBJ2-5; D: .; size: .; V: TRBV21-1; DNA: TGTGCCAGCAGCAAAAGCTCACGCCCCGGAGAGACCCAGTACTTC; CDR3: CASSKSSRPGETQYF
J: TRBJ1-1; D: .; size: .; V: TRBV28; DNA: TGTGCCAGCAAAATGAACACTGAAGCTTTCTTT; CDR3: CASKMNTEAFF
J: TRBJ1-6; D: TRBD1; size: .; V: TRBV7-2; DNA: TGTGCCAGCAGCTTAGACCGGGACAGATCGCTTTATAATTCACCCCTCCACTTT; CDR3: CASSLDRDRSLYNSPLHF
J: TRBJ2-5; D: .; size: .; V: TRBV15; DNA: TGTGCCACCAGCAGAGGGGGCTTGGGGCAAGAGACCCAGTACTTC; CDR3: CATSRGGLGQETQYF
J: TRBJ2-1; D: .; size: .; V: TRBV5-6; DNA: TGTGCCAGCAGCTCGAACGTGGTTCCAGGAGAGGATGAGCAGTTCTTC; CDR3: CASSSNVVPGEDEQFF
J: TRBJ2-7; D: TRBD1; size: .; V: TRBV13; DNA: TGTGCCAGCAGCTTTTTGACAGGGGGCGACTCCTACGAGCAGTACTTC; CDR3: CASSFLTGGDSYEQYF
J: TRBJ2-5; D: TRBD1; size: .; V: TRBV5-1; DNA: TGCGCCAGCAGCTCGGGACAGCCGGATGAGACCCAGTACTTC; CDR3: CASSSGQPDETQYF
J: TRBJ2-7; D: .; size: .; V: TRBV4-2; DNA: TGTGCCAGCAGCCAAGATAACGCGGGTTACTCCTACGAGCAGTACTTC; CDR3: CASSQDNAGYSYEQYF
J: TRBJ1-1; D: .; size: .; V: TRBV9; DNA: TGTGCCAGCAGCGCCGAGATTAACACTGAAGCTTTCTTT; CDR3: CASSAEINTEAFF
J: TRBJ1-5; D: .; size: .; V: TRBV7-9; DNA: TGTGCCAGCGGGTTTGGGGCGGATCAGCCCCAGCATTTT; CDR3: CASGFGADQPQHF
J: TRBJ2-7; D: TRBD2; size: .; V: TRBV7-2; DNA: TGTGCCAGCAGCAGAACTAGCGGGGGGTTCTCCTACGAGCAGTACTTC; CDR3: CASSRTSGGFSYEQYF
J: TRBJ1-2; D: .; size: .; V: TRBV28; DNA: TGTGCCAGCAGAACCTACCAGGGACGTGGCTACACCTTC; CDR3: CASRTYQGRGYTF
J: TRBJ1-2; D: TRBD1; size: once; V: TRBV7-2; DNA: TGTGCCAGCAGCTCTTCAGGGGGGTATGGCTACACCTTC; CDR3: CASSSSGGYGYTF
J: TRBJ2-1; D: .; size: .; V: TRBV4-3; DNA: TGCGCCAGCAGCCGATCTATGGATCATCGGCAGTTCTTC; CDR3: CASSRSMDHRQFF
J: TRBJ2-1; D: TRBD2; size: .; V: TRBV13; DNA: TGTGCCAGCAGCTTACCCCTAGCGGGGAGTGAGCAGTTCTTC; CDR3: CASSLPLAGSEQFF
J: TRBJ1-2; D: TRBD1; size: .; V: TRBV6-5; DNA: TGTGCCAGCACCCCCGGACAGGGTTACGGCTACACCTTC; CDR3: CASTPGQGYGYTF